This TCR beta chain was sequenced during a study of blood T cell repertoires in COVID-19. The CDR3 contains 17 residues. Germline CDR1 KGHSH, CDR2 LQKENI. J was trimmed by 4 bases and V by 0 bases; bases with no gene match: 9. Method: immunoSEQ multiplex PCR; TCRdb's copy keeps in-frame clones and lacks some. The table has about 140,000 clones, approximately 84% seen once. This chain joins TRBV18 and TRBJ1-5; 7 bases are shared with TRBD1. Sequencing input: PBMCs or T cells enriched from blood (not recorded which). This sequence was found in a man aged 35 to 55 with acute COVID-19. The CDR3 region has the DNA TGTGCCAGCTCACCACCAACAGGGGACAGCTCTAATCAGCCCCAGCATTTT. Its translation is CASSPPTGDSSNQPQHF.